One and the same sample provided the 30 T cell receptor beta chains below, sequenced in a study of tumor-infiltrating lymphocytes in primary liver carcinoma (dated 2017 in TCRdb). Blood RNA was extracted from unsorted whole blood using TRIzol reagent, and germline DNA was obtained with the DNeasy Blood & Tissue kit. The instrument was an Illumina HiSeq 2500. TCRbeta-specific cDNA was reverse-transcribed from 500 ng total RNA using a constant-region primer and ProtoScript II reverse transcriptase. TCRbeta libraries were built with three nested multiplex PCR rounds, a slightly modified ARM-PCR procedure. Multiplex TRBV1-TRBV30 forward primers and a Cbeta reverse primer were used in the first two PCR rounds, each of which was run for around 10 cycles. TCRdb ran its own pipeline on the public reads, namely fastp trimming at Q25 and MiXCR clone calling, and kept in-frame beta chains. Identical CDR3 protein sequences are pooled into one entry, listed with their most common genes and DNA. The sample data list 250,000 to 350,000 distinct CDR3 sequences, and around three fifths of these were observed just once. The top ten constitute approximately 15% of the sample.

Material for sequencing was peripheral blood. The receptors were sampled from a woman younger than 45 with primary liver carcinoma and hepatitis B virus infection.

Turning to this clonotype: Its ends do not fully match the called genes, so a read error is possible. The chain carries TRBV11-2 and TRBJ2-2; 8 bases are a match to TRBD1. Germline loops: CDR1 SGHAT, CDR2 FQNNGV. The CDR3 is 16 residues long. The CDR3, as DNA: TGTGCTAGCAACTTAGCCAGGACAGGGATACCCGGGGAGCTGTTTTTT. This gives the protein CASNLARTGIPGELFF.

Points on this clonotype: One junction end disagrees with the germline gene, perhaps due to a read error. This chain joins TRBV4-3 and TRBJ2-1; the D gene is possibly TRBD2 (6 bases). The CDR3 contains 17 residues. Germline values: CDR1 LGHNA, CDR2 YSLEER. The CDR3 here is CANSQDDLTGLYHEQIF. Here the CDR3 DNA reads TGTGCCAACAGCCAAGATGATCTAACGGGACTCTACCATGAGCAGATCTTC.

J is TRBJ2-2 and V is TRBV29-1; D is undetermined. CDR3 length: 12 amino acids. CDR1 and CDR2 (germline): SQVTM, ANQGSEA. V was clipped by 6 bases and J by 5 bases, with 10 bases between them. Here the CDR3 DNA reads TGCAGCGTCATTCATCCGACCGGGGAGCTGTTTTTT. Translation: CSVIHPTGELFF.

Details on this clonotype: One end of the junction does not line up with germline, which may come from a read error. This sequence joins TRBV7-2 and TRBJ2-1; 12 bases fit TRBD2. Germline CDR1 reads SGHTA; CDR2 reads FQGNSA. CDR3 length: 17 residues. CDR3 in DNA: TGTGTCAGCATTGACAGAGGGACTAGCGGGTGGGGCAATGAGCAGTCCTTC. It encodes CVSIDRGTSGWGNEQSF.

This clonotype was seen ten or more times. The chain recombines TRBV4-1 with TRBJ2-3; D not certain. V was cut by 4 bases and J by 4 bases, with 15 bases left in between. The CDR3 runs 15 residues. Germline CDR1 MGHRA, CDR2 YSYEKL. The CDR3, as DNA: TGCGCCAGCAGCCGCGGCGTGTCCGGGCCAGATACGCAGTATTTT. This sequence encodes CASSRGVSGPDTQYF.

As concerns this clonotype: This may come from a read error, since a much larger clone is one base off. The chain couples TRBV10-2 to TRBJ2-1, with 9 bases that match TRBD1. CDR3 length equals 14 residues. Trimming took 11 bases from V and 3 from J; bases not matched to a gene: 8. Germline lookup yields CDR1 WSHSY and CDR2 SAAADI. CDR3 amino acids: CACIRDRVYNEQFF. In DNA, the CDR3 is TGCGCCTGTATCCGGGACAGGGTCTACAATGAGCAGTTCTTC.

This clonotype showed up just a few times. This chain links TRBV6-5 with TRBJ2-6; D not resolved. The CDR3 has 16 amino acids. Trimming shortened V by 0 bases and J by 0 bases, and 6 bases separated the two germline ends. Germline-derived CDR1 and CDR2 are MNHEY and SVGAGI. In DNA form, the CDR3 reads TGTGCCAGCAGTTACTCCCGGATCTCTGGGGCCAACGTCCTGACTTTC. Translation gives CASSYSRISGANVLTF.

This rearrangement joins TRBV28 to TRBJ2-3; the D is unclear. CDR3 length: 11 amino acids. Germline CDR1 and CDR2: MDHEN and SYDVKM. V was pared by 9 bases and J by 4 bases, with 8 bases between. The CDR3 region is CASRLADTQYF. The DNA for the CDR3 is TGTGCCAGTCGCTTGGCAGATACGCAGTATTTT.

In its sample, this clonotype was seen once. Lacking the conserved final phenylalanine or tryptophan, this CDR3 likely reflects a read error. This chain connects TRBV28 to TRBJ1-1, with 10 positions matching TRBD1. Trimming cost V 5 bases and J 5 bases; bases outside gene matches: 8. The CDR3 spans 15 residues. In germline, CDR1 is MDHEN, CDR2 SYDVKM. CDR3 sequence (DNA): TGTGCCAGCAGTCCCCGGGGACAGGGGATAACTGAAGCTTTCCTT. It translates to CASSPRGQGITEAFL.

This clonotype has a count of ten or more. The rearrangement links TRBV11-2 to TRBJ2-3; 10 nucleotides agree with TRBD1. This CDR3 region has 18 residues. The ends lost 5 bases at V and 0 bases at J; junction bases unmatched: 11. Germline V gene data show CDR1 as SGHAT and CDR2 as FQNNGV. The CDR3 sequence is CASSRPSGDRGSTDTQYF. In nucleotides, the CDR3 is TGTGCCAGCAGCCGCCCCAGTGGGGACAGGGGTAGCACAGATACGCAGTATTTT.

With regard to this clonotype: Since the CDR3 does not end with the conserved phenylalanine or tryptophan, this likely comes from a read error. The V and J genes are TRBV5-1 and TRBJ2-5; 7 bases are shared with TRBD2. V shed 4 bases and J 4 bases; nucleotides not matched to a gene: 10. Germline-derived CDR1 and CDR2 are SGHRS and YFSETQ. The CDR3 spans 15 residues. The CDR3 sequence is CASSLTGGRGETQYL. The CDR3 DNA reads as TGCGCCAGCAGCCTCACGGGCGGGAGAGGAGAGACCCAGTACTTA.

This clonotype was seen only a few times. The CDR3 bases are TGTGCCTGGACTGAGGGTGTGAGCAATCAGCCCCAGCATTTT. This encodes CAWTEGVSNQPQHF. The J gene is TRBJ1-5, the V gene TRBV30, with unresolved D. The germline V and J ends were trimmed by 4 bases and 1 base, with 11 bases remaining between them. The CDR3 sequence is 14 residues long. Germline assignment: CDR1 GTSNPN and CDR2 SVGIG (reference sequence).

This rearrangement joins TRBV12-3 or TRBV12-4 to TRBJ2-1, with 12 bases matching TRBD2. The V and J ends lost 6 bases and 9 bases, in that order; junction bases with no gene match: 18. The CDR3 sequence is 18 residues long. The CDR3 sequence is CASRTKQPSTSGSGEQFF. The CDR3 DNA sequence: TGTGCCAGCAGAACAAAGCAACCCTCGACTAGCGGGAGTGGTGAGCAGTTCTTC.

The chain uses TRBV12-3 or TRBV12-4 and TRBJ2-3; D is ambiguous. V lost 3 bases and J 5 bases, leaving 12 bases between the germline ends. This CDR3 is built from 14 residues. The CDR3 spells CASSFPPFVDTQYF. DNA for the CDR3: TGTGCCAGCAGTTTTCCCCCCTTCGTAGATACGCAGTATTTT.

On this clonotype itself: A much bigger clone sits one base away, suggesting this may be a read error. The J gene is TRBJ2-7, the V gene TRBV6-2 or TRBV6-3, with D possibly called TRBD1 or TRBD2 (6 bases each). Germline CDR1 is MNHEY and CDR2 is SVGEGT. The CDR3 is made up of 14 amino acids. The CDR3 nucleotides are TGTGCCAACAGTACGTTTACAGGGACTTACGAGCAGTACTTC. Protein: CANSTFTGTYEQYF.

This clonotype was picked up one time. One junction end disagrees with the germline gene, perhaps due to a read error. This chain links TRBV5-6 with TRBJ2-1; a possible D gene is TRBD2 (5 bases). The germline V gene has CDR1 SGHDT and CDR2 YYEEEE. This CDR3 comprises 16 residues. In nucleotides, the CDR3 is TGTGCCAGCATCTTGAATTTGGACTCATACTACAATGAGCAGTTCTTC. As protein: CASILNLDSYYNEQFF.

There are a few counts of this clonotype. A much bigger clone sits one base away, suggesting this may be a read error. The chain combines TRBV11-2 with TRBJ2-1; possible D gene TRBD2, 6 bases. Trimming shortened V by 2 bases and J by 0 bases, and 23 bases separated the two germline ends. This CDR3 has 20 amino acids. Germline-derived CDR1 and CDR2 are SGHAT and FQNNGV. CDR3 in amino acids: CASSLRFGASVQSSYNEQFF. For the CDR3, the DNA is TGTGCCAGCAGCTTAAGGTTCGGGGCTAGCGTACAGAGCTCCTACAATGAGCAGTTCTTC.

This clonotype was seen a handful of times. Since no conserved phenylalanine or tryptophan closes the CDR3, a read error is the likely cause. The V gene is TRBV11-2, the J gene TRBJ2-5, with TRBD2 matching over 12 bases. Germline-derived CDR1 and CDR2 are SGHAT and FQNNGV. The CDR3 spans 15 residues. The CDR3 is CPSSPRTSGVETQYL. The CDR3 DNA sequence: TGTCCCAGCAGCCCACGGACTAGCGGGGTGGAGACCCAGTACTTA.

Regarding this clonotype: With a much larger clone just one base away, this may be a read error. The CDR3 nucleotides read TGTGCCATCAGCTCGACTAGCGGGAGTCATAGTGAGCAGTTATTC. This encodes CAISSTSGSHSEQLF. This chain links TRBV10-3 with TRBJ2-1; 12 bases line up with TRBD2. CDR1 is ENHRY, CDR2 SYGVKD, per germline. The CDR3 has 15 residues.

As regards this clonotype: The junction departs from the called germline gene at one end, perhaps through a read error. V is TRBV11-1 and J is TRBJ2-1; 11 bases line up with TRBD2. CDR1 and CDR2 from the germline V gene are SGHAT and FQDESV (reference sequence). The CDR3 covers 15 residues. The CDR3 sequence: CAGSLTSGTVLEQFF. DNA for the CDR3: TGTGCCGGCAGTCTGACTAGCGGGACGGTTCTGGAGCAGTTCTTC.

A remark on this clonotype: A read error may produce the germline difference seen at one junction end. The chain links TRBV11-2 to TRBJ1-2; D possibly corresponds to TRBD1 (6 bases). This CDR3 comprises 15 residues. Germline V gene data show CDR1 as SGHAT and CDR2 as FQNNGV. The CDR3 nucleotides read TGTGCCAGCAGCTCACAAGCGGACAGACGTGGAGGCTTCACCTTC. This gives the protein CASSSQADRRGGFTF.

In this sample, this clonotype turned up a few times. The chain couples TRBV5-6 to TRBJ2-3, with 8 positions matching TRBD1. This CDR3 comprises 18 residues. Per germline, CDR1 SGHDT and CDR2 YYEEEE. The junction had 12 bases not matched to a gene; V was cut back by 3 bases and J by 0 bases. CDR3 sequence reads: CASSSVGTGTTSTDTQYF. The CDR3 DNA reads TGTGCCAGCAGCTCCGTTGGGACAGGCACTACTAGCACAGATACGCAGTATTTT.

The rearrangement joins TRBV12-3 or TRBV12-4 to TRBJ2-1; 11 positions agree with TRBD2. The CDR3 has 15 amino acids. Unmatched junction bases numbered 8, after V lost 6 bases and J lost 7 bases. The CDR3 region has the DNA TGTGCCAGCAGGCCACCTAGCGGGAGGAGGAATGAGCAGTTCTTC. Translation: CASRPPSGRRNEQFF.

Comment on this clonotype: The CDR3 end shows no conserved phenylalanine or tryptophan, and so a read error is likely. V is TRBV10-1 and J is TRBJ2-1; possible D gene TRBD1, 6 bases. CDR3 length equals 12 residues. CDR1 WNHNN and CDR2 SYGVQD come from the germline V gene (reference sequence). Between the trimmed V and J ends, which lost 11 bases and 5 bases, there was a span of 13 bases. The CDR3 loop is CACGYRDNEQFL. The CDR3 DNA reads TGCGCCTGCGGATACAGGGACAATGAGCAGTTCCTC.

The chain has TRBV12-3 or TRBV12-4 and TRBJ1-5; D not certain. The CDR3 runs to 16 residues. V lost 0 bases, J lost 4 bases, and 13 bases lay in between. Written as DNA, the CDR3 is TGTGCCAGCAGTTTAGCGGGCAGGAGTGAGAATCAGCCCCAGCATTTT. Amino acids: CASSLAGRSENQPQHF.

As for this clonotype: A read error may explain this, as a much larger clone is one base away. CDR3 loop: CSVVGKGKNTIYF. In DNA, the CDR3 is TGCAGCGTTGTCGGGAAAGGAAAAAACACCATATATTTT. The chain combines TRBV29-1 with TRBJ1-3; unclear D gene. The germline CDR1 and CDR2 sequences are SQVTM and ANQGSEA. The ends were cut back, 4 bases at V and 6 bases at J, with 13 bases in the middle. The CDR3 covers 13 residues.

Concerning this clonotype itself: A junction boundary mismatches the germline segment, possibly from a read error. This chain uses TRBV6-6 with TRBJ2-5, with a tentative D call TRBD2 (6 bases). Germline CDR1 MNHNY, CDR2 SVGAGI (reference sequence). The CDR3 has 15 residues. CDR3 sequence: CAGRDGTARGNEQYF. The CDR3 region has the DNA TGTGCCGGCAGGGACGGGACGGCTCGGGGGAATGAGCAGTACTTC.

This clonotype appeared many times. This chain connects TRBV29-1 to TRBJ1-2; 9 bases line up with TRBD1. After removal of 7 bases from V and 3 bases from J, the junction contained 6 bases not matched to a gene. The CDR3 is made up of 13 amino acids. The germline CDR1 and CDR2 sequences are SQVTM and ANQGSEA. DNA for the CDR3: TGCAGCGCCGCGGGACAGGGCTACTATGGCTACACCTTC. Translated: CSAAGQGYYGYTF.

J is TRBJ2-1 and V is TRBV12-3 or TRBV12-4; no clear D gene. CDR3 length equals 12 residues. Trimming removed 7 bases from V and 7 bases from J, with 11 bases in between. CDR3 coding DNA: TGTGCCAGCACTTTGGTGAGAAATGAGCAGTTCTTC. Translated: CASTLVRNEQFF.

The chain is built from TRBV29-1 and TRBJ2-5; D possibly uses TRBD1 or TRBD2 (5 bases each). V lost 8 bases, J lost 11 bases, and 24 bases lay in between. Germline V gene data show CDR1 as SQVTM and CDR2 as ANQGSEA. The CDR3 is 13 amino acids. The CDR3 loop is CSTAPGTYNEQYF. The CDR3 DNA follows: TGCAGCACCGCGCCGGGGACCTACAATGAGCAGTACTTC.